This passage covers 8 T cell receptor beta chains from one sample sequenced in a study of cytomegalovirus exposure and HLA in healthy donors. Amplification used 60 Vbeta primers and 13 Jbeta primers. The data were produced by immunoSEQ multiplex PCR, yet TCRdb's version contains in-frame clones alone and is incomplete. Of about 150,000 clones listed, 80% to 85% are singletons. Material for sequencing was PBMCs. The receptors come from a boy under 10 years old in good health and CMV-seronegative.

The chain carries TRBV25-1 and TRBJ2-3, with a tentative D call TRBD1 (5 bases). In germline, CDR1 is MGHDK, CDR2 SYGVNS. The CDR3 is made up of 15 amino acids. The V and J ends lost 1 base and 3 bases respectively, with 11 bases between them. CDR3 in amino acids: CASSESIRDTDTQYF. In DNA form, the CDR3 reads TGTGCCAGCAGTGAATCGATCAGGGATACAGATACGCAGTATTTT. Full variable domain (outside the CDR3, taken from reference TRBV25-1 and TRBJ2-3): EADIYQTPRYLVIGTGKKITLECSQTMGHDKMYWYQQDPGMELHLIHYSYGVNSTEKGDLSSESTVSRIRTEHFPLTLESARPSHTSQYLCASSESIRDTDTQYFGPGTRLTVL.

This clone was picked up a small number of times. The rearrangement joins TRBV6-1 to TRBJ1-2; 7 bases match TRBD1. V trimming: 6 bases; J trimming: 5 bases; junction bases outside the gene matches: 12. Germline V CDR1 and CDR2: MNHNS, SASEGT. CDR3 length: 15 amino acids. CDR3 in amino acids: CASSPLPDRAYGYTF. CDR3 coding DNA: TGTGCCAGCAGCCCTCTCCCAGACAGGGCTTATGGCTACACCTTC.

This chain links TRBV30 with TRBJ2-2; D gene uncertain. CDR1 is GTSNPN and CDR2 is SVGIG in the germline V gene (reference sequence). Trimming removed 2 bases at V and 0 bases at J, with 10 bases between. This CDR3 has 15 amino acids. The CDR3 here is CAWSRVLANTGELFF. The CDR3 DNA reads as TGTGCCTGGAGTCGCGTGTTAGCGAACACCGGGGAGCTGTTTTTT.

V gene TRBV5-1 combines with J gene TRBJ2-1, with D possibly being TRBD1 (5 bases). The CDR3 length is 14 residues. Germline V CDR1 and CDR2: SGHRS, YFSETQ. Deletions cut 8 bases from V and 6 bases from J, with 18 bases between. CDR3 DNA sequence: TGCGCCAGTCAGGGAACACTACTGAGCAATGAGCAGTTCTTC. Translating it yields CASQGTLLSNEQFF. The full variable domain, rest sourced from reference TRBV5-1 and TRBJ2-1, is KAGVTQTPRYLIKTRGQQVTLSCSPISGHRSVSWYQQTPGQGLQFLFEYFSETQRNKGNFPGRFSGRQFSNSRSEMNVSTLELGDSALYLCASQGTLLSNEQFFGPGTRLTVL.

The chain has TRBV12-2 and TRBJ1-5. TRBV12-2 is a documented pseudogene. There are 15 residues in the CDR3. The CDR3, as DNA: TGTGCAAGTCGCTTAGTGGGCGGGGATGAGAGGCCCCAGCATTTT. This codes for CASRLVGGDERPQHF.

This sequence joins TRBV19 and TRBJ1-1; 7 bases are shared with TRBD1. The CDR3 runs 15 residues. V shed 2 bases and J 3 bases; nucleotides not matched to a gene: 6. From germline, CDR1 is LNHDA and CDR2 SQIVND (reference sequence). CDR3 in amino acids: CASSIRDRLDTEAFF. DNA for the CDR3: TGTGCCAGTAGTATACGGGACAGATTAGACACTGAAGCTTTCTTT.

This chain connects TRBV30 to TRBJ1-2; D remains ambiguous. The length of the CDR3 is 13 residues. Germline CDR1 reads GTSNPN; CDR2 reads SVGIG (reference sequence). With 2 bases removed from V and 3 bases from J, the gap between germline ends came to 10 bases. CDR3 coding DNA: TGTGCCTGGAGTCCCGCCGGGGACTATGGCTACACCTTC. It yields the protein CAWSPAGDYGYTF.

The V gene is TRBV10-3, the J gene TRBJ1-5; tentative D call: TRBD1 (6 bases). The V end was cut by 3 bases, the J end by 4 bases, with 7 bases between. The CDR3 contains 13 residues. Germline assignment: CDR1 ENHRY and CDR2 SYGVKD. For the CDR3, the DNA is TGTGCCATCAGTGAAACAGGGAATCAGCCCCAGCATTTT. It translates to CAISETGNQPQHF.